A single sample is the source of the 17 T cell receptor beta chains below, sequenced in a study of T cells in localized non-small cell lung cancer. Profiled with immunoSEQ multiplex PCR; TCRdb holds only in-frame clones, not every one. Found here are under 45,000 clones, approximately 83% of them singletons; the top ten hold roughly 7.5%. The sequenced sample was PBMCs, obtained before any cancer treatment. All receptors come from a man between 40 and 69 years old with stage II lung adenocarcinoma.

The rearrangement joins TRBV7-9 to TRBJ2-1, with 10 positions matching TRBD2. J lost 0 bases, V lost 4 bases, and 9 bases had no gene match. Germline CDR1 reads SEHNR; CDR2 reads FQNEAQ (reference sequence). The CDR3 sequence is 18 residues long. CDR3 coding DNA: TGTGCCAGCAGCTCGCCAAGGACTAGCGGCAACTCCTACAATGAGCAGTTCTTC. Its translation: CASSSPRTSGNSYNEQFF.

The chain joins TRBV5-1 to TRBJ2-1, with 8 bases identical to TRBD1. The J segment lost 4 bases and the V segment lost 4 bases, leaving 7 bases of the junction unmatched. From germline, CDR1 is SGHRS and CDR2 YFSETQ. This CDR3 has 15 amino acids. This chain's CDR3 is CASSLRTGKYNEQFF. The CDR3, as DNA: TGCGCCAGCAGCCTCCGGACAGGGAAATACAATGAGCAGTTCTTC.

The V gene is TRBV5-6, the J gene TRBJ2-6; TRBD1 might be the D (5 bases). Germline CDR1 is SGHDT and CDR2 is YYEEEE. V gave up 2 bases and J gave up 1 base, with 13 bases separating them. CDR3 size: 17 residues. CDR3 in amino acids: CASSLTGSISGANVLTF. The CDR3 bases are TGTGCCAGCAGCTTAACAGGCTCTATTTCTGGGGCCAACGTCCTGACTTTC.

J is TRBJ2-7 and V is TRBV6-6, with 11 bases that match TRBD1. The CDR3 is 15 residues long. J lost 4 bases, V lost 2 bases, and 4 bases had no gene match. The germline V gene has CDR1 MNHNY and CDR2 SVGAGI (reference sequence). Written as DNA, the CDR3 is TGTGCCAGCAGTTACGATGGGACAGGGGGGTACGAGCAGTACTTC. It codes for CASSYDGTGGYEQYF.

The chain has TRBV28 and TRBJ1-3, with D uncertain. Germline CDR1 MDHEN, CDR2 SYDVKM. V was trimmed by 3 bases and J by 12 bases, leaving 9 bases between them. The CDR3 extends over 11 amino acids. Written as DNA, the CDR3 is TGTGCCAGCAGTTTGGGCCGCGGCATATATTTT. It specifies CASSLGRGIYF.

The rearrangement joins TRBV13 to TRBJ2-7; D not resolved. CDR3 length: 13 residues. The germline V and J ends were trimmed by 1 base and 2 bases, with 6 bases remaining between them. Per the germline V gene, CDR1 is PRHDT and CDR2 is FYEKMQ (reference sequence). CDR3 in amino acids: CASSLEGPYEQYF. The CDR3 coding sequence is TGTGCCAGCAGCTTAGAAGGCCCCTACGAGCAGTACTTC.

The chain combines TRBV5-5 with TRBJ1-2, with TRBD1 identical over 7 bases. The CDR3 contains 15 residues. The J segment lost 4 bases and the V segment lost 2 bases, leaving 8 bases of the junction unmatched. The germline CDR1 and CDR2 sequences are SGHKS and YYEKEE (reference sequence). The CDR3 loop is CASSLGVTGAYGYTF. Here the CDR3 DNA reads TGTGCCAGCAGCTTAGGGGTCACAGGGGCCTATGGCTACACCTTC.

V usage is TRBV25-1 and J usage is TRBJ2-7; D is unresolved. With 7 bases removed from V and 2 bases from J, the gap between germline ends came to 6 bases. The CDR3 is made up of 11 amino acids. The germline V gene encodes CDR1 MGHDK and CDR2 SYGVNS. CDR3 coding DNA: TGTGCCAGCACACAGCCCTACGAGCAGTACTTC. This sequence encodes CASTQPYEQYF.

The genes are TRBV19 and TRBJ2-7, with D possibly being TRBD2 (5 bases). The germline V and J ends were trimmed by 8 bases and 5 bases, with 16 bases remaining between them. The CDR3 is 13 amino acids. Germline V gene data show CDR1 as LNHDA and CDR2 as SQIVND (reference sequence). CDR3 DNA: TGTGCCAGTTTCGACCCGGGATGGAACGAGCAGTACTTC. It yields the protein CASFDPGWNEQYF. Full variable domain (missing parts from reference TRBV19 and TRBJ2-7): DGGITQSPKYLFRKEGQNVTLSCEQNLNHDAMYWYRQDPGQGLRLIYYSQIVNDFQKGDIAEGYSVSREKKESFPLTVTSAQKNPTAFYLCASFDPGWNEQYFGPGTRLTVT.

The chain combines TRBV6-1 with TRBJ1-1; D ambiguous. This CDR3 has 15 residues. V was shortened by 1 base and J by 4 bases, with 13 bases between the two germline ends. Germline-derived CDR1 and CDR2 are MNHNS and SASEGT. DNA for the CDR3: TGTGCCAGCAGTGAAGGCACGGGCTCGAGCACTGAAGCTTTCTTT. Residues: CASSEGTGSSTEAFF.

The rearrangement uses TRBV4-3 and TRBJ1-1, with TRBD1 as a possible D gene (5 bases). The CDR3 runs to 15 residues. Germline V gene lookup returns CDR1 LGHNA and CDR2 YSLEER. The V end lost 4 bases, the J end lost 4 bases, and 16 bases lay between the germline ends. The CDR3 nucleotides read TGCGCCAGCAGCCTTCACCCTCAGGGAGGCACTGAAGCTTTCTTT. Translated, it gives CASSLHPQGGTEAFF.

The chain employs TRBV2 and TRBJ1-1; unclear D gene. V gave up 6 bases and J gave up 0 bases, with 14 bases separating them. The CDR3 length is 15 residues. Germline CDR1 reads SNHLY; CDR2 reads FYNNEI. The CDR3 DNA follows: TGTGCCAGCAGCCTGCTAGGCCAGATGAACACTGAAGCTTTCTTT. It encodes CASSLLGQMNTEAFF.

The chain joins TRBV5-6 to TRBJ2-7; 9 nucleotides align to TRBD1. V gave up 3 bases and J gave up 2 bases; unmatched junction bases: 6. CDR1 is SGHDT and CDR2 is YYEEEE in the germline V gene. CDR3 size: 15 residues. CDR3 sequence: CASSWGTGRAYEQYF. In DNA form, the CDR3 reads TGTGCCAGCAGCTGGGGGACAGGGCGGGCCTACGAGCAGTACTTC.

This rearrangement joins TRBV9 to TRBJ2-5; 10 bases line up with TRBD2. Unmatched junction bases numbered 8, after V lost 7 bases and J lost 2 bases. Germline CDR1 reads SGDLS; CDR2 reads YYNGEE. CDR3 length: 15 amino acids. This CDR3 reads CASGRTSGIQETQYF. CDR3 sequence (DNA): TGTGCCAGCGGTCGGACTAGCGGAATACAAGAGACCCAGTACTTC.

J is TRBJ2-7 and V is TRBV7-2; TRBD1 matches 7 bases. Per the germline V gene, CDR1 is SGHTA and CDR2 is FQGNSA. The CDR3 runs 16 residues. V trimming: 4 bases; J trimming: 2 bases; junction bases outside the gene matches: 11. CDR3 in amino acids: CASSSGQSMVPYEQYF. The CDR3 DNA follows: TGTGCCAGCAGCTCGGGACAGTCGATGGTCCCCTACGAGCAGTACTTC.

On this clone itself: A read error may account for a junction end that differs from germline. The V gene is TRBV28, the J gene TRBJ1-1, with a possible D match to TRBD1 (5 bases). The CDR3 contains 15 residues. Germline CDR1 MDHEN, CDR2 SYDVKM. The DNA of the CDR3 is TGTGCCGGCAGTCCTACCAGGGAGATGAACACTGAAGCTTTCTTT. Translated: CAGSPTREMNTEAFF.

The CDR3 loop reads CASIPTGTGALYF. DNA of the CDR3: TGTGCCAGCATTCCTACCGGGACAGGGGCCTTGTACTTC. This rearrangement joins TRBV6-6 to TRBJ2-7, with 10 bases lining up with TRBD1. Germline values: CDR1 MNHNY, CDR2 SVGAGI (reference sequence). CDR3 size: 13 residues. The junction had 12 bases not matched to a gene; V was cut back by 7 bases and J by 12 bases.